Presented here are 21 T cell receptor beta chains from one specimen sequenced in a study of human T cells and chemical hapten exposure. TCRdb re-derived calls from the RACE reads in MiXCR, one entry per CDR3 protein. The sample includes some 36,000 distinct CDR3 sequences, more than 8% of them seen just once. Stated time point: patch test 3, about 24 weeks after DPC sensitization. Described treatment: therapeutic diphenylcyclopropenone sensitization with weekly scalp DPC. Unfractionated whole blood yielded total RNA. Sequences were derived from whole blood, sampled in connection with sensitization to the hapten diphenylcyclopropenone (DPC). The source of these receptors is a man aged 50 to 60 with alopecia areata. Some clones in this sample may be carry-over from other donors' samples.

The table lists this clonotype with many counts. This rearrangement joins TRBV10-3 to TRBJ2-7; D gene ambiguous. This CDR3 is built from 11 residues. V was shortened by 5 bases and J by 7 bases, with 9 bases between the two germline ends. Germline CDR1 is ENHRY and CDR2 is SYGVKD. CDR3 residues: CAISPNNEQYF. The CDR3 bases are TGTGCCATCAGTCCGAACAATGAGCAGTACTTC.

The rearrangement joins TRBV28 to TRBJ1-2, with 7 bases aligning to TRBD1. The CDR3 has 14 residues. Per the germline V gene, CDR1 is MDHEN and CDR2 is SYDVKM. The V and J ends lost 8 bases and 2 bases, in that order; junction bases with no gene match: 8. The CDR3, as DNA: TGTGCCAGCTTAACACCGGACAGGAACTATGGCTACACCTTC. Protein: CASLTPDRNYGYTF.

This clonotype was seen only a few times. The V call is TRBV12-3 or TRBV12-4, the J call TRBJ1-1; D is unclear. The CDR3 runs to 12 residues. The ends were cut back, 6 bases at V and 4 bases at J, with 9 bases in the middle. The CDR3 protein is CASRPRSTEAFF. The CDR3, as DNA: TGTGCCAGCAGGCCCCGCTCCACTGAAGCTTTCTTT.

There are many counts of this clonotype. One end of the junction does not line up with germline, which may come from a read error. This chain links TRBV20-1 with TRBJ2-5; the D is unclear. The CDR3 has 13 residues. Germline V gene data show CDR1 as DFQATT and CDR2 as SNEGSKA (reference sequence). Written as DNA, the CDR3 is TGCAGCGCTAGTTCGGCAGAAAAAGAGACCCAGTACTTC. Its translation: CSASSAEKETQYF.

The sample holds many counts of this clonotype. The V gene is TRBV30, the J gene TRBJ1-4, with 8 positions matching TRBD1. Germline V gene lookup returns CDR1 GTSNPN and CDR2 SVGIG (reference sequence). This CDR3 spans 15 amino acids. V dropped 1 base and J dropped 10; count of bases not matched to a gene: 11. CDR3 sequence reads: CAWSAGQGWVGKLFF. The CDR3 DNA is TGTGCCTGGAGTGCCGGACAGGGTTGGGTTGGAAAACTGTTTTTT.

CDR3: CSVDVSAGVQYF. The CDR3 bases are TGCAGCGTTGACGTGTCAGCCGGCGTGCAGTACTTC. The chain is built from TRBV29-1 and TRBJ2-7; D is undetermined. The ends were cut back, 3 bases at V and 9 bases at J, with 15 bases in the middle. Germline V gene lookup returns CDR1 SQVTM and CDR2 ANQGSEA. This CDR3 has 12 amino acids.

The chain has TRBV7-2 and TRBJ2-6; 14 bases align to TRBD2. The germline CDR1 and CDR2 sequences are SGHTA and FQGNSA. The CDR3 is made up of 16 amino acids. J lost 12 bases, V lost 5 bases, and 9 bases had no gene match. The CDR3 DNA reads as TGTGCCAGCAGCCGGGGACTAGCGGGAGCCTGGGGCGTCCTGACTTTC. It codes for CASSRGLAGAWGVLTF.

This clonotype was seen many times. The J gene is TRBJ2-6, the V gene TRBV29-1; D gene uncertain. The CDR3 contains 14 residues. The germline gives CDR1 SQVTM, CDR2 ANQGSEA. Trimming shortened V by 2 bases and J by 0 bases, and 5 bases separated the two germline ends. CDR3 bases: TGCAGCGTTGAAAATCCCTCTGGGGCCAACGTCCTGACTTTC. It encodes CSVENPSGANVLTF.

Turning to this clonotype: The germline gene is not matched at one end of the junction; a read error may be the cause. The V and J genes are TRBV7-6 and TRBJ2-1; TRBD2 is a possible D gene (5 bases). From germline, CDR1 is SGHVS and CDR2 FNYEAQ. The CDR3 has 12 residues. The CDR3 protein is CVSSSSGNEQFF. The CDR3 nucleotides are TGTGTCAGCAGCTCCTCGGGGAATGAGCAGTTCTTC.

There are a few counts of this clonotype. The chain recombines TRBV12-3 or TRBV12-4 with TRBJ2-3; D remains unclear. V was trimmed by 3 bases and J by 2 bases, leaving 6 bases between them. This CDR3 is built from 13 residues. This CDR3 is CASSFTPTDTQYF. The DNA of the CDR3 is TGTGCCAGCAGTTTCACCCCCACAGATACGCAGTATTTT.

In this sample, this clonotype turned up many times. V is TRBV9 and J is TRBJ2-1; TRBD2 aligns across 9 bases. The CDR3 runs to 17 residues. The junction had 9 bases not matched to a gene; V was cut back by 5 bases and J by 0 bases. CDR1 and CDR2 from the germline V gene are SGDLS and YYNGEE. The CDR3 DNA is TGTGCCAGCAGTGCCACTAGCGGGTGGAGCTCCTACAATGAGCAGTTCTTC. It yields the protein CASSATSGWSSYNEQFF.

CDR3 nucleotide sequence: TGTGCCAGCAGCTCGACTAGCAAACAGTTCTTC. Encoded protein: CASSSTSKQFF. The chain combines TRBV7-2 with TRBJ2-1, with TRBD2 identical over 7 bases. This CDR3 comprises 11 residues. Germline loops: CDR1 SGHTA, CDR2 FQGNSA. The J segment lost 13 bases and the V segment lost 4 bases, leaving 4 bases of the junction unmatched.

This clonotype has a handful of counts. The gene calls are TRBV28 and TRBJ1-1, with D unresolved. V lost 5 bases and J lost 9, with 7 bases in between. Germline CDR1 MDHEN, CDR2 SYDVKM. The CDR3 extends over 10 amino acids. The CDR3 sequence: CASSGNQAFF. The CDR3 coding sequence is TGTGCCAGCAGTGGCAACCAAGCTTTCTTT. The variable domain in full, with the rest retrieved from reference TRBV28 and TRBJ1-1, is DVKVTQSSRYLVKRTGEKVFLECVQDMDHENMFWYRQDPGLGLRLIYFSYDVKMKEKGDIPEGYSVSREKKERFSLILESASTNQTSMYLCASSGNQAFFGQGTRLTVV.

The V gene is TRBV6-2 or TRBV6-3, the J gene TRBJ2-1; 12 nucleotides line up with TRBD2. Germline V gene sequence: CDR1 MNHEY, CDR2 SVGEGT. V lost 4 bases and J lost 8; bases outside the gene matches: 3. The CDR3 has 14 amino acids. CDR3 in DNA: TGTGCCAGCAGTTTACTAGCGGGAGGTGATGAGCAGTTCTTC. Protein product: CASSLLAGGDEQFF.

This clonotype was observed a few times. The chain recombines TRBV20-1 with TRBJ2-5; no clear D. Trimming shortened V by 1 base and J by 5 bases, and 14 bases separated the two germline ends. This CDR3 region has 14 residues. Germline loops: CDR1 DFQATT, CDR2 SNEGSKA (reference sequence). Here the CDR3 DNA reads TGCAGTGCTAGAGGACCCGGACCCGGGGAGACCCAGTACTTC. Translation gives CSARGPGPGETQYF.

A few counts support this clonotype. The CDR3: CSARDPGVYEQYF. CDR3 bases: TGCAGCGCAAGAGACCCAGGGGTCTACGAGCAGTACTTC. The V gene is TRBV29-1, the J gene TRBJ2-7; weak D call: TRBD1 (6 bases). The CDR3 is made up of 13 amino acids. Germline lookup yields CDR1 SQVTM and CDR2 ANQGSEA. V was clipped by 7 bases and J by 3 bases, with 16 bases between them.

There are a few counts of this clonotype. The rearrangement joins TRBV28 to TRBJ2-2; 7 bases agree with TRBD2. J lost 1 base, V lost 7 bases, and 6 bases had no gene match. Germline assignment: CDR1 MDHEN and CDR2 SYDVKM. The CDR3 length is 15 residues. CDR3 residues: CASNLGGRNTGELFF. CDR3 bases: TGTGCCAGCAACCTGGGCGGGAGGAACACCGGGGAGCTGTTTTTT.

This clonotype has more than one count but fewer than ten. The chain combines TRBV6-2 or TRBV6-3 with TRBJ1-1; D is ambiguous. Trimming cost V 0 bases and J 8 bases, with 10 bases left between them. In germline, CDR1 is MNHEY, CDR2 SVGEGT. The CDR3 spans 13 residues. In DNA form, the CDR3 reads TGTGCCAGCAGTTACTCGAGGGCCGGAGAAGCTTTCTTT. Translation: CASSYSRAGEAFF.

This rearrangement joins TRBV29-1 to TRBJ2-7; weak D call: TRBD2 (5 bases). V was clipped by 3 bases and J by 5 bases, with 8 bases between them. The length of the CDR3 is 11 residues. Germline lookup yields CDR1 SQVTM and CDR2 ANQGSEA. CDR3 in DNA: TGCAGCGTTGACGAGGGAAACGAGCAGTACTTC. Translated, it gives CSVDEGNEQYF.

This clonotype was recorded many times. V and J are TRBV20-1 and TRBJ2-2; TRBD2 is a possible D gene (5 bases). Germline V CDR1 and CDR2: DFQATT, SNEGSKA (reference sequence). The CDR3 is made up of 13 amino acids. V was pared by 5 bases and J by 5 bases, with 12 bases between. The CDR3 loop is CSAPRSGTGELFF. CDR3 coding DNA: TGCAGTGCTCCTCGGTCGGGGACCGGGGAGCTGTTTTTT.

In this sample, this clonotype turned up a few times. The DNA for the CDR3 is TGTGCCAGTATGGAAACCGGGACAGGGGGCTACAATGAGCAGTTCTTC. Protein product: CASMETGTGGYNEQFF. The chain recombines TRBV19 with TRBJ2-1; 11 nucleotides agree with TRBD1. J was trimmed by 3 bases and V by 7 bases; bases with no gene match: 8. The CDR3 has 16 residues. Germline loops: CDR1 LNHDA, CDR2 SQIVND (reference sequence). The full variable domain, rest sourced from reference TRBV19 and TRBJ2-1, is DGGITQSPKYLFRKEGQNVTLSCEQNLNHDAMYWYRQDPGQGLRLIYYSQIVNDFQKGDIAEGYSVSREKKESFPLTVTSAQKNPTAFYLCASMETGTGGYNEQFFGPGTRLTVL.